This T cell receptor beta chain derives from a study of neurological immune-mediated disorders. The cDNA was generated through 5'RACE incorporating 10-nucleotide random UMIs. TCRdb independently ran MiXCR on the 5' RACE reads; one entry per CDR3 protein. The profile shows about 70,000 distinct CDR3 sequences, roughly 3% of them singletons. This clonotype occurred many times. Its cognate antigen is unknown. The study, taken as a whole, reports: There were no CDR3 amino acid sequences shared by expanded clones across subjects, a result suggesting private repertoires in all groups. On phylogenetic grouping, the repertoires of 18 of 34 multiple sclerosis patients fell within one related-CDR3 cluster, constituting a possible signature.

The ends were cut back, 2 bases at V and 11 bases at J, with 11 bases in the middle. The CDR3 covers 13 residues. Looked up from germline, CDR1 is SGDLS and CDR2 is YYNGEE. The material sequenced was PBMCs. V gene TRBV9 combines with J gene TRBJ1-6, with D possibly matching TRBD1 (5 bases). This sequence originates from a woman between 50 and 59 years old with multiple sclerosis. CDR3 in amino acids: CASSVQGSAPLHF. DNA of the CDR3: TGTGCCAGCAGCGTGCAGGGTAGTGCACCCCTCCACTTT.